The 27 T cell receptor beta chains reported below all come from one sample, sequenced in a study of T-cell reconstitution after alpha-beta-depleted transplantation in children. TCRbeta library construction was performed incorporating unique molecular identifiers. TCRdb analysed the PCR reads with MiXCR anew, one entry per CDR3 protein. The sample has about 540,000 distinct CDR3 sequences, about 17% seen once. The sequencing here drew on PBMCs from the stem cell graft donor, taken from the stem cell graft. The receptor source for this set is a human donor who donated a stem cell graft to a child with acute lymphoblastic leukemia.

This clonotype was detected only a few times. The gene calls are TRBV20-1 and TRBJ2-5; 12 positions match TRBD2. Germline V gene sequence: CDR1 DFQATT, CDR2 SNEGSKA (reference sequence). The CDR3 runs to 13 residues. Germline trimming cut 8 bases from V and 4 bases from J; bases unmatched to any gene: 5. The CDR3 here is CSTTSGRLETQYF. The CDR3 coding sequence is TGCAGTACGACTAGCGGGAGATTAGAGACCCAGTACTTC.

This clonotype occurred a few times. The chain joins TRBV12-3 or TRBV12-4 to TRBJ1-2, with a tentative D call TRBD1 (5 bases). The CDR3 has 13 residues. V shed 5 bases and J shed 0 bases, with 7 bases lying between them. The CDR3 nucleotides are TGTGCCAGCAGTGACAGAACTAACTATGGCTACACCTTC. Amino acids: CASSDRTNYGYTF.

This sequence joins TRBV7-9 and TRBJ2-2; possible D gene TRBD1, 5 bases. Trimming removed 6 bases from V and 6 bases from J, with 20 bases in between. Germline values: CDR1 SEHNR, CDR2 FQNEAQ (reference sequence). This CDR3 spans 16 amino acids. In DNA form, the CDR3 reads TGTGCCAGCAGTCAGAACAGGCCTTCTAGGGCCGGGGAGCTGTTTTTT. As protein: CASSQNRPSRAGELFF.

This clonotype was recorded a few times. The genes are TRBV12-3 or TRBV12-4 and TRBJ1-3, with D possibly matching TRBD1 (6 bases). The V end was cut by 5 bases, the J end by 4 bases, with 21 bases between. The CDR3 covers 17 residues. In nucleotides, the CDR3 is TGTGCCAGCAGTCCTCAACTTACAGGGTCAATCGGAAACACCATATATTTT. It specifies CASSPQLTGSIGNTIYF.

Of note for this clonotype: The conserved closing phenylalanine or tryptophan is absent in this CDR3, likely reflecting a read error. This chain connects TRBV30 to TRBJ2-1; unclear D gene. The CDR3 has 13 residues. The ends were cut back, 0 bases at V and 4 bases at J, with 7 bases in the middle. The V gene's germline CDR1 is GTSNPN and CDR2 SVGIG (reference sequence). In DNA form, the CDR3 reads TGTGCCTGGAGTGTACTGGGTTACAATGAGCAGTTCTCC. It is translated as CAWSVLGYNEQFS.

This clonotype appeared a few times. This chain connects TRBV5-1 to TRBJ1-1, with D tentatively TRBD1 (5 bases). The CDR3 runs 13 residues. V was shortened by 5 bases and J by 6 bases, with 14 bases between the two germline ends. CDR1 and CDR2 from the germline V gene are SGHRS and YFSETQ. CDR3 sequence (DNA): TGCGCCAGCAGTTCCAGGGCCTGGTCTGAAGCTTTCTTT. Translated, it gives CASSSRAWSEAFF.

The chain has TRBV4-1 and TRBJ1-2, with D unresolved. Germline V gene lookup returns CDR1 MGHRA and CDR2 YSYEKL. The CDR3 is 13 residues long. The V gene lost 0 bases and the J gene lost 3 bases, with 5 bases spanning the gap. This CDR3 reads CASSQEADYGYTF. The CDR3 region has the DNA TGCGCCAGCAGCCAAGAGGCAGACTATGGCTACACCTTC.

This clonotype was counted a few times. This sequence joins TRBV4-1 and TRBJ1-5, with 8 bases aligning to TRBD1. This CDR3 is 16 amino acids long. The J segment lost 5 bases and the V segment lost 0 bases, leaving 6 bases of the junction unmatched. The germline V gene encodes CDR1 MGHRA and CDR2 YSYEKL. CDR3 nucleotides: TGCGCCAGCAGCCAAGATCCGGGACAGGCCTATCAGCCCCAGCATTTT. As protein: CASSQDPGQAYQPQHF.

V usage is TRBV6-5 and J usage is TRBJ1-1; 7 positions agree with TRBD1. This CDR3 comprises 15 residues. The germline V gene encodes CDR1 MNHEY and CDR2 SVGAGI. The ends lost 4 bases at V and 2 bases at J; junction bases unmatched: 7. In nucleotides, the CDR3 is TGTGCCAGCAGTTCAACCGGGACAGTTAACACTGAAGCTTTCTTT. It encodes CASSSTGTVNTEAFF.

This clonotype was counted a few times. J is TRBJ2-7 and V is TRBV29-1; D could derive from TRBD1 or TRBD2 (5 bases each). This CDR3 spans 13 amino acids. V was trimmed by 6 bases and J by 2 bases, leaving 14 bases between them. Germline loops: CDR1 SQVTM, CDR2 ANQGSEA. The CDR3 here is CSVPGPSPYEQYF. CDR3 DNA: TGCAGCGTGCCGGGACCGTCGCCCTACGAGCAGTACTTC.

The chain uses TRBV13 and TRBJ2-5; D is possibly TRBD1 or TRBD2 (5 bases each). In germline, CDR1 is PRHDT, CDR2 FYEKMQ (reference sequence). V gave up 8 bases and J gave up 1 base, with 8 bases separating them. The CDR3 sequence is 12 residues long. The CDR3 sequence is CASGTVQETQYF. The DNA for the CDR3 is TGTGCCAGCGGGACGGTCCAAGAGACCCAGTACTTC.

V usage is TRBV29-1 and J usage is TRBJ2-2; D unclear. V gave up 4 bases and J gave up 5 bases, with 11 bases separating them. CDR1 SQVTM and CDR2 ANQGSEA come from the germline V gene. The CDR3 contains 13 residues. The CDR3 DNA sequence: TGCAGCGTTGCCGGAGTCGGGACCGGGGAGCTGTTTTTT. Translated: CSVAGVGTGELFF.

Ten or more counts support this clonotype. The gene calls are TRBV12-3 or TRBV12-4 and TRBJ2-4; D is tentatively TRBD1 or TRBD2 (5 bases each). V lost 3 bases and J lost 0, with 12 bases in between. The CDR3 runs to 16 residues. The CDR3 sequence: CASSFAGGLAKNIQYF. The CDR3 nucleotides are TGTGCCAGCAGTTTTGCTGGGGGTTTAGCCAAAAACATTCAGTACTTC.

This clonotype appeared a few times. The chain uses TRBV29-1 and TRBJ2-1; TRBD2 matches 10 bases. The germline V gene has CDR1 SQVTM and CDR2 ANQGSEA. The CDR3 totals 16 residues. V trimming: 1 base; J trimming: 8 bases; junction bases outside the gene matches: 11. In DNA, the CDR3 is TGCAGCGTTGAAGCCGGGGGACTAGCGAGGTTGGATGAGCAGTTCTTC. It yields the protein CSVEAGGLARLDEQFF.

The CDR3 DNA follows: TGTGCCACCGGACTAGCGGGAGCGGCAGATACGCAGTATTTT. Protein: CATGLAGAADTQYF. V and J are TRBV15 and TRBJ2-3; 13 bases fit TRBD2. The CDR3 consists of 14 residues. V was pared by 8 bases and J by 4 bases, with 3 bases of the junction left unmatched. From germline, CDR1 is LNHNV and CDR2 YYDKDF (reference sequence).

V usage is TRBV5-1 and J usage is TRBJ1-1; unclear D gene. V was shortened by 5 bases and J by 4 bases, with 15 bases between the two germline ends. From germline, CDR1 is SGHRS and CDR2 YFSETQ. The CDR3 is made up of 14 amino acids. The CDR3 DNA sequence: TGCGCCAGCAGTAGGTCCGGTGGCTCCACTGAAGCTTTCTTT. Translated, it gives CASSRSGGSTEAFF.

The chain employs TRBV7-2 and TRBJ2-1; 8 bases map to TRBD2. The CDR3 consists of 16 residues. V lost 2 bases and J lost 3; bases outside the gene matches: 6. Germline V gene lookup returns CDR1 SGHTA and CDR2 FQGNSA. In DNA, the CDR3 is TGTGCCAGCAGCTTACGAACTAGCGGAATCTACAATGAGCAGTTCTTC. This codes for CASSLRTSGIYNEQFF.

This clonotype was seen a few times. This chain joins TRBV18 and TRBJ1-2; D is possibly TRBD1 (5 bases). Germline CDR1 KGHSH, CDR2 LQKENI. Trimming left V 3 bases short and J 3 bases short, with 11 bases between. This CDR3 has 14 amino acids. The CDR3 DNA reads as TGTGCCAGCTCACCGGAGAGGGACTACTATGGCTACACCTTC. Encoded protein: CASSPERDYYGYTF.

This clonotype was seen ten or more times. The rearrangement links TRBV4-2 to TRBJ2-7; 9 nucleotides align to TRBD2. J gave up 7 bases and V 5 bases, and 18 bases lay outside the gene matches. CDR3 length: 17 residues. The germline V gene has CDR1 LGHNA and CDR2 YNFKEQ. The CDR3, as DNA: TGTGCCAGCAGCTCACAGGCACTAGCGGGCGAGACTGGAGAGCAGTACTTC. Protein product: CASSSQALAGETGEQYF.

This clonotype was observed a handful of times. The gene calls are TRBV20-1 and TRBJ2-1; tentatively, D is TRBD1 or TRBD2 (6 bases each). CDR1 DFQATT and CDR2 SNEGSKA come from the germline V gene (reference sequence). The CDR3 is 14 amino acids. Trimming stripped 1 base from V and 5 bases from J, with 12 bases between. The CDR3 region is CSARAGAPHNEQFF. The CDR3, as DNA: TGCAGTGCTAGAGCGGGGGCTCCTCACAATGAGCAGTTCTTC.

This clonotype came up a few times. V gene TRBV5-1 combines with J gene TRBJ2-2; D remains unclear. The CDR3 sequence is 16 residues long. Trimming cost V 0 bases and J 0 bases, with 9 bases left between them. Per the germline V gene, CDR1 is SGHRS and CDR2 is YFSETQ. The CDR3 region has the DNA TGCGCCAGCAGCTTGGCGGAGATTACGAACACCGGGGAGCTGTTTTTT. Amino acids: CASSLAEITNTGELFF.

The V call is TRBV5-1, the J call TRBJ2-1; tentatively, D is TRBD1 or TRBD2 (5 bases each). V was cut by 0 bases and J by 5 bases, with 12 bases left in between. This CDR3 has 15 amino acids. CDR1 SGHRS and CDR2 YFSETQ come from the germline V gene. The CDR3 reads CASSLEGTFNNEQFF. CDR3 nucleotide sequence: TGCGCCAGCAGCTTGGAAGGGACGTTTAACAATGAGCAGTTCTTC.

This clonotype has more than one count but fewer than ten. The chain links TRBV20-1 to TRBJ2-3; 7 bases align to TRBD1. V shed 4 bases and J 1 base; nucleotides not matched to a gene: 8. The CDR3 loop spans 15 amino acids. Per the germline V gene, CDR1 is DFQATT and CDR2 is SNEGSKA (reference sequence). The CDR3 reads CSAIRGKDGTDTQYF. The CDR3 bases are TGCAGTGCTATCAGGGGGAAAGACGGCACAGATACGCAGTATTTT.

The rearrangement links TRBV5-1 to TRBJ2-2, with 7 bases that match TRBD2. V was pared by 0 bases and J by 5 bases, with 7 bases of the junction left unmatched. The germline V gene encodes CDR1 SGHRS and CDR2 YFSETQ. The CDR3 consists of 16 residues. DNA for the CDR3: TGCGCCAGCAGCTTGGGTCCGGGAGGAACTACCGGGGAGCTGTTTTTT. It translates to CASSLGPGGTTGELFF.

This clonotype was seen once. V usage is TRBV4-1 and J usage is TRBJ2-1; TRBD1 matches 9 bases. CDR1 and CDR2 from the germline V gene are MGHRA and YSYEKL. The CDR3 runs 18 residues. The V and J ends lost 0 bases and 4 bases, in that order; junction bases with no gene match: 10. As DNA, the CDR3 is TGCGCCAGCAGCCAAGAAGTACACCGGGACAGGGATTACAATGAGCAGTTCTTC. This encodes CASSQEVHRDRDYNEQFF.

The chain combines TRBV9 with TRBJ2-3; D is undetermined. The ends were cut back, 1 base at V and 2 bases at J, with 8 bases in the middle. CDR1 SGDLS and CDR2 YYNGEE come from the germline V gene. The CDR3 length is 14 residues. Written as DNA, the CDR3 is TGTGCCAGCAGCGTAAGATCCAACACAGATACGCAGTATTTT. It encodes CASSVRSNTDTQYF.

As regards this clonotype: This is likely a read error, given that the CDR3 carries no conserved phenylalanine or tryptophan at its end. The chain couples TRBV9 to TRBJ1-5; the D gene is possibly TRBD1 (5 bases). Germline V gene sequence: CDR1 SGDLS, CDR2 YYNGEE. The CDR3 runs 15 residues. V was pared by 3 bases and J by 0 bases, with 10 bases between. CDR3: CASSAGGVSNQPQHL. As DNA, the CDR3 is TGTGCCAGCAGCGCCGGGGGGGTTAGCAATCAGCCCCAGCATTTG.